This TCR beta chain came from a study of beta chain features in type 1 diabetes. As regards this clone: Its antigen is not known.

cDNA synthesis used the whole RNA isolate, giving expressed TCRB sequences. The repertoire was sequenced with immunoSEQ multiplex PCR; TCRdb's copy has only in-frame clones and lacks some. The data contain about 650,000 clones, roughly 12% of them singletons. General study results and limits: Patients showed naive, central memory and Treg TCRB repertoires that appeared more similar than those of healthy donors. Shortening of TCRB CDR3s, moderate but significant, appeared in all four CD4+ subsets of Type 1 diabetes patients. A PCR bias possibly favoring shorter templates would apply equally to patients and controls.

This CDR3 region has 15 residues. V lost 1 base, J lost 5 bases, and 14 bases lay in between. CDR1 is MNHNY, CDR2 SVGAGI, per germline (reference sequence). Sequences were obtained from naive CD4+ T cells from blood. This receptor was obtained from a man between 25 and 39 years old with type 1 diabetes. V is TRBV6-6 and J is TRBJ2-5, with D perhaps matching TRBD1 (5 bases). The CDR3 is CASSYLTAPRETQYF. CDR3 nucleotides: TGTGCCAGCAGTTACTTGACAGCCCCGAGGGAGACCCAGTACTTC.